This T cell receptor beta chain was sequenced during a study of blood T cell repertoires in COVID-19. Turning to the study itself: The samples span acute and convalescent COVID-19 from the United States, Italy and Spain. Sources were T cells, B-cell-depleted T cells, or PBMCs; the material itself was cDNA or gDNA.

The germline V and J ends were trimmed by 5 bases and 0 bases, with 11 bases remaining between them. Germline-derived CDR1 and CDR2 are SEHNR and FQNEAQ (reference sequence). The CDR3 is 14 residues long. Participant reports of clinical history set cohort assignment. Original processing methods: Reference gene primer amplification in the assay estimated nucleated cell counts. Only in-frame clones appear in the TCRdb table, and some are missing; sequencing was by immunoSEQ multiplex PCR. V and J calls and clone size are those listed in that table; D and trimming were worked out from the DNA. This table has 220,000 or so clones, 85% to 90% appearing once.

The chain uses TRBV7-9 and TRBJ2-7; D possibly corresponds to TRBD1 (6 bases). Sequencing was performed on PBMCs or T cells enriched from blood (not recorded which). This sequence was found in a woman in her 50s with acute COVID-19. The CDR3 spells CASSDRDTSYEQYF. CDR3 nucleotide sequence: TGTGCCAGCAGCGACCGGGACACCTCCTACGAGCAGTACTTC.